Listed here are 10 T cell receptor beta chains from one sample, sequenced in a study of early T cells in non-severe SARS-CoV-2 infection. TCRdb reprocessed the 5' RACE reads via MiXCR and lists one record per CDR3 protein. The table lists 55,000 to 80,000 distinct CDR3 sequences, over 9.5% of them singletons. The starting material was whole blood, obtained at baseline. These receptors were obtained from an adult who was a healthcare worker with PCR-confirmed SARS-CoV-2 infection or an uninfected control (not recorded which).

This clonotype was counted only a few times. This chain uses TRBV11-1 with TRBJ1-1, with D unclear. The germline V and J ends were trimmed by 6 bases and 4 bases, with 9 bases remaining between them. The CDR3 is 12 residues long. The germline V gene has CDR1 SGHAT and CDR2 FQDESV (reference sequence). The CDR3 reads CASRAPSTEAFF. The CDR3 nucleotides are TGTGCCAGCAGGGCCCCCTCCACTGAAGCTTTCTTT.

The CDR3 is CASSLGVGNEQFF. CDR3 sequence (DNA): TGTGCCAGCAGCTTAGGAGTGGGCAATGAGCAGTTCTTC. The J gene is TRBJ2-1, the V gene TRBV7-9, with D unresolved. The V gene lost 1 base and the J gene lost 6 bases, with 7 bases spanning the gap. CDR3 size: 13 residues. Germline CDR1 is SEHNR and CDR2 is FQNEAQ (reference sequence).

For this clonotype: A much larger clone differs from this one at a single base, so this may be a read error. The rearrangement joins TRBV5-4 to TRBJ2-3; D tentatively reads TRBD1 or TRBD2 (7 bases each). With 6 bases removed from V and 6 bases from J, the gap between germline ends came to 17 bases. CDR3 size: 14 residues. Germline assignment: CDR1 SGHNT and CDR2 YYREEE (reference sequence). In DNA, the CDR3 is TGTGCCAGCACCCGGGGAGGGGGCGCGGATACGCAGTATTTT. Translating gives CASTRGGGADTQYF.

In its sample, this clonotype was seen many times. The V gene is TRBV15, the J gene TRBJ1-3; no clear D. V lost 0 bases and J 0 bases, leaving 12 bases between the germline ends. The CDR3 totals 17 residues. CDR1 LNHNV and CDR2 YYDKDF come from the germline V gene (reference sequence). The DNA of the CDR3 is TGTGCCACCAGCAGAGATTCGCAGCCACGCTCTGGAAACACCATATATTTT. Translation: CATSRDSQPRSGNTIYF. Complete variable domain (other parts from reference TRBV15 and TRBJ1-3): DAMVIQNPRYQVTQFGKPVTLSCSQTLNHNVMYWYQQKSSQAPKLLFHYYDKDFNNEADTPDNFQSRRPNTSFCFLDIRSPGLGDTAMYLCATSRDSQPRSGNTIYFGEGSWLTVV.

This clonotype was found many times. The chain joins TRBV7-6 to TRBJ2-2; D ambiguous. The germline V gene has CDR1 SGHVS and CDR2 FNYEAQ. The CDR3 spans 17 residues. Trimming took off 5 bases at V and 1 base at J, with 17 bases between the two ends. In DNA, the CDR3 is TGTGCCAGCAGCCGGGCGGTTCAGAGGTTGAACACCGGGGAGCTGTTTTTT. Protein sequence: CASSRAVQRLNTGELFF.

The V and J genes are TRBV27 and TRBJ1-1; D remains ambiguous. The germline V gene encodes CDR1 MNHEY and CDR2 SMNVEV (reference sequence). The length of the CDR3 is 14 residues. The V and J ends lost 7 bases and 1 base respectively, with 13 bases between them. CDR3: CASTPLGRNTEAFF. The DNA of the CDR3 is TGTGCCAGCACTCCATTAGGGAGGAACACTGAAGCTTTCTTT.

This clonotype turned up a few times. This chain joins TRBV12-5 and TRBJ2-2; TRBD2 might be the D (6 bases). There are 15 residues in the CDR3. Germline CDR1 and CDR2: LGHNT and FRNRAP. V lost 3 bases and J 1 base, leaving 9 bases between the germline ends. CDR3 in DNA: TGTGCTAGTGGTTTTCACGGGAGGAACACCGGGGAGCTGTTTTTT. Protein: CASGFHGRNTGELFF.

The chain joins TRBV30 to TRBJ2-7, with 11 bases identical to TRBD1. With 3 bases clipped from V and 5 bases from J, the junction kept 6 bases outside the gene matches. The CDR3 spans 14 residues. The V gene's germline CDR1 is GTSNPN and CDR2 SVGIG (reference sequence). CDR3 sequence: CAWSRTGGVDEQYF. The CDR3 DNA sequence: TGTGCCTGGAGCCGGACAGGGGGCGTCGACGAGCAGTACTTC.

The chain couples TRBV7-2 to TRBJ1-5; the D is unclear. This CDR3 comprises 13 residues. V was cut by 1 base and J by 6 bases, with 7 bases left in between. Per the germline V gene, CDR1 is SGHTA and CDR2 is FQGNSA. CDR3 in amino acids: CASSLEWGQPQHF. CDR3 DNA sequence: TGTGCCAGCAGCTTAGAGTGGGGTCAGCCCCAGCATTTT.

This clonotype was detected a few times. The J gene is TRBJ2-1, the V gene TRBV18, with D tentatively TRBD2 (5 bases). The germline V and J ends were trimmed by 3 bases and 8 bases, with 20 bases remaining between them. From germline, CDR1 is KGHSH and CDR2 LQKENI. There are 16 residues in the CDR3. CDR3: CASSPFRTEFVHEQFF. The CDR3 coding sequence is TGTGCCAGCTCACCTTTTCGGACTGAATTTGTACATGAGCAGTTCTTC.